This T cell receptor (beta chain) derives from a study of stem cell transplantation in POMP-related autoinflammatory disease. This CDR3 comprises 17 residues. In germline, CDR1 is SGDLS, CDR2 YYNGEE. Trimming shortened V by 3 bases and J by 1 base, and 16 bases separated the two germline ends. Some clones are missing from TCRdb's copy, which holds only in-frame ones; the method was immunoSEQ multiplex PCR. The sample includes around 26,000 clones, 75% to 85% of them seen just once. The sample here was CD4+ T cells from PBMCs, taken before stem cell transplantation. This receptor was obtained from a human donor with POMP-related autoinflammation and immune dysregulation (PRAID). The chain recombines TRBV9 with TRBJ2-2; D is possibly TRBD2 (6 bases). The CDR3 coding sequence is TGTGCCAGCAGCGACGGGGGACCTAGTCAGAACACCGGGGAGCTGTTTTTT. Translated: CASSDGGPSQNTGELFF.